This record concerns one TCR beta chain sequence. The antigen is undetermined. Whether given at about 4 or about 12 weeks, second doses were pooled. These data come from a study of T cell responses to AZD1222 COVID-19 vaccine. The study's findings and limits: With two AZD1222 doses given, Spike-specific TCR breadth and depth both rose.

Data came from immunoSEQ multiplex PCR; TCRdb stores just in-frame clones and leaves some out. The table shows about 200,000 clones, with 80% to 95% occurring only once. Here the sequenced sample was peripheral blood, taken 28 days after the second AZD1222 dose. The source is an adult who received the AZD1222 COVID-19 vaccine.

As DNA, the CDR3 is TGTGCCACCGCTAGCGGAGAAGAGACCCAGTACTTC. Translating it yields CATASGEETQYF. The chain recombines TRBV2 with TRBJ2-5, with TRBD2 identical over 7 bases. V shed 10 bases and J 3 bases; nucleotides not matched to a gene: 5. There are 12 residues in the CDR3. In germline, CDR1 is SNHLY, CDR2 FYNNEI.